This note documents a single TCR beta chain sequence. Its antigen is not identified. This sample is drawn from a study of cytomegalovirus exposure and HLA in healthy donors. Findings and limits, study-wide: Per published accounts, TCR beta sequences correctly predicted the HLA-A and HLA-B alleles of most subjects.

The primer mix had 60 Vbeta and 13 Jbeta primers. Repertoires were generated with immunoSEQ multiplex PCR, while TCRdb's copy carries only in-frame clones and drops some. The table lists some 150,000 clones, approximately 73% of them singletons. The germline V gene encodes CDR1 SGHRS and CDR2 YFSETQ. Trimming removed 4 bases at V and 0 bases at J, with 13 bases between. This CDR3 contains 15 residues. Sequencing was carried out using PBMCs. The sequence was obtained from a human donor in good health. V gene TRBV5-1 combines with J gene TRBJ1-2, with D possibly being TRBD1 (6 bases). The CDR3 loop reads CASSTGQRPNYGYTF. CDR3 in DNA: TGCGCCAGCAGCACTGGACAGAGGCCTAACTATGGCTACACCTTC.